The 3 T cell receptor beta chains below were found in one sample sequenced in a study of blood T cell repertoires in COVID-19. Repertoires were generated with immunoSEQ multiplex PCR, while TCRdb's copy carries only in-frame clones and drops some. Here the sample spans 110,000 to 150,000 clones, approximately 80% being singletons. The sequencing sample was made of peripheral blood. The receptors stem from a man in his 70s who had recovered from COVID-19.

The chain joins TRBV2 to TRBJ2-7, with 11 bases matching TRBD2. The CDR3 is made up of 14 amino acids. CDR1 is SNHLY, CDR2 FYNNEI, per germline. J gave up 3 bases and V 5 bases, and 3 bases lay outside the gene matches. The CDR3 reads CASSIAGGSYEQYF. Here the CDR3 DNA reads TGTGCCAGCAGTATAGCGGGAGGGAGCTACGAGCAGTACTTC.

The V gene is TRBV27, the J gene TRBJ2-7; possibly TRBD2 for D (5 bases). This CDR3 is 15 amino acids long. Germline V gene data show CDR1 as MNHEY and CDR2 as SMNVEV (reference sequence). V lost 2 bases, J lost 3 bases, and 14 bases lay in between. CDR3 in amino acids: CASSLTLGVYYEQYF. Written as DNA, the CDR3 is TGTGCCAGCAGTTTAACATTGGGAGTTTACTACGAGCAGTACTTC.

This clone was seen once. The chain carries TRBV7-9 and TRBJ2-3, with D uncertain. The CDR3 has 12 residues. The germline V gene encodes CDR1 SEHNR and CDR2 FQNEAQ (reference sequence). V lost 2 bases to trimming and J lost 2 bases, with 2 bases between them. The DNA for the CDR3 is TGTGCCAGCAGCTTATACACAGATACGCAGTATTTT. Protein: CASSLYTDTQYF. The complete variable domain, with remaining parts taken from reference TRBV7-9 and TRBJ2-3, reads DTGVSQNPRHKITKRGQNVTFRCDPISEHNRLYWYRQTLGQGPEFLTYFQNEAQLEKSRLLSDRFSAERPKGSFSTLEIQRTEQGDSAMYLCASSLYTDTQYFGPGTRLTVL.